The 31 T cell receptor beta chains given below trace back to one sample, sequenced in a study of blood T cell repertoires in COVID-19. Method: immunoSEQ multiplex PCR; TCRdb's copy keeps in-frame clones and lacks some. The sample holds just under 80,000 clones, 75% to 90% seen once. Input material: peripheral blood. These receptor sequences come from a human donor in a cohort sampled during active COVID-19.

This clone was seen a few times. This chain uses TRBV5-1 with TRBJ2-7; 13 nucleotides align to TRBD2. J was trimmed by 5 bases and V by 4 bases; bases with no gene match: 6. The CDR3 loop spans 15 amino acids. The germline V gene encodes CDR1 SGHRS and CDR2 YFSETQ. CDR3 sequence reads: CASSQLAGGSHEQYF. The CDR3 DNA reads as TGCGCCAGCAGCCAACTAGCGGGAGGGTCCCACGAGCAGTACTTC.

This rearrangement joins TRBV24-1 to TRBJ2-5; TRBD2 is a possible D gene (5 bases). V was clipped by 2 bases and J by 3 bases, with 6 bases between them. CDR3 length: 13 amino acids. CDR1 KGHDR and CDR2 SFDVKD come from the germline V gene. CDR3 region: CATSDWGEETQYF. In DNA, the CDR3 is TGTGCCACCAGTGATTGGGGAGAAGAGACCCAGTACTTC.

The chain links TRBV5-1 to TRBJ2-7; 9 bases are a match to TRBD1. The CDR3 is made up of 14 amino acids. The J segment lost 7 bases and the V segment lost 0 bases, leaving 5 bases of the junction unmatched. CDR1 and CDR2 (germline): SGHRS, YFSETQ. The CDR3 loop is CASSLGTGVGEQYF. CDR3 nucleotides: TGCGCCAGCAGCTTGGGGACAGGGGTGGGGGAGCAGTACTTC.

The genes are TRBV3-1 (or the pseudogene TRBV3-2) and TRBJ2-2, with TRBD2 matching over 10 bases. Trimming took 1 base from V and 3 from J; bases not matched to a gene: 5. This CDR3 is built from 17 residues. CDR1 is LGHDT and CDR2 is YNNKEL in the germline V gene (reference sequence). DNA of the CDR3: TGTGCCAGCAGCCAAGCTGGGCTAGCGGGAGACACCGGGGAGCTGTTTTTT. Translating gives CASSQAGLAGDTGELFF.

This clone was recorded once. The chain recombines TRBV6-5 with TRBJ2-5; TRBD2 aligns across 7 bases. This CDR3 has 13 amino acids. Trimming cost V 6 bases and J 3 bases; bases outside gene matches: 4. Per germline, CDR1 MNHEY and CDR2 SVGAGI. This CDR3 reads CASSRTREETQYF. For the CDR3, the DNA is TGTGCCAGCAGCCGGACTAGGGAAGAGACCCAGTACTTC.

In nucleotides, the CDR3 is TGTGCCAGCTCACCGTACAGGGTTGGAGTCTCAGATACGCAGTATTTT. Encoded protein: CASSPYRVGVSDTQYF. J is TRBJ2-3 and V is TRBV18; D is perhaps TRBD1 (6 bases). The CDR3 runs to 16 residues. Germline lookup yields CDR1 KGHSH and CDR2 LQKENI. Trimming shortened V by 3 bases and J by 4 bases, and 17 bases separated the two germline ends.

There are a few counts of this clone. V and J are TRBV5-4 and TRBJ2-5; 9 bases align to TRBD2. Germline assignment: CDR1 SGHNT and CDR2 YYREEE (reference sequence). After removal of 2 bases from V and 4 bases from J, the junction contained 9 bases not matched to a gene. This CDR3 region has 16 residues. The CDR3 DNA follows: TGTGCCAGCAGCTTTTTAGCTAGCGGGGTAGGAGAGACCCAGTACTTC. It is translated as CASSFLASGVGETQYF.

As to this clone: The same CDR3 can be traced to other DNA sequences in this sample. The V gene is TRBV5-1, the J gene TRBJ1-1; D call uncertain. The V gene lost 0 bases and the J gene lost 4 bases, with 10 bases spanning the gap. Germline lookup yields CDR1 SGHRS and CDR2 YFSETQ. The CDR3 has 14 residues. The CDR3 sequence: CASSLVAAGTEAFF. The CDR3 bases are TGCGCCAGCAGCTTGGTGGCGGCCGGCACTGAAGCTTTCTTT.

A single count supports this clone. The rearrangement links TRBV19 to TRBJ2-5, with TRBD2 matching 7 bases. The CDR3 loop spans 15 amino acids. The germline V gene has CDR1 LNHDA and CDR2 SQIVND (reference sequence). Trimming removed 6 bases from V and 5 bases from J; junction bases left unmatched: 12. The CDR3 coding sequence is TGTGCCAGTAGAACCGCGGGGGTATCCTCGGAGACCCAGTACTTC. It specifies CASRTAGVSSETQYF.

The chain recombines TRBV18 with TRBJ1-4; TRBD1 is a possible D gene (5 bases). The CDR3 has 15 residues. Looked up from germline, CDR1 is KGHSH and CDR2 is LQKENI. V shed 4 bases and J shed 3 bases, with 12 bases lying between them. The CDR3, as DNA: TGTGCCAGCTCACGGGGTCGGGGGTCTAATGAAAAACTGTTTTTT. This translates into CASSRGRGSNEKLFF.

The CDR3 reads CASSQKTRAGEKLFF. The CDR3 nucleotides are TGTGCCAGCAGCCAGAAGACCCGGGCGGGGGAAAAACTGTTTTTT. This chain uses TRBV14 with TRBJ1-4; D remains unclear. CDR1 and CDR2 (germline): SGHDN, FVKESK. This CDR3 spans 15 amino acids. Trimming pared 3 bases from V and 8 bases from J, leaving 16 bases between.

The V and J genes are TRBV3-1 (or the pseudogene TRBV3-2) and TRBJ2-1; TRBD2 aligns across 11 bases. CDR3 length: 17 amino acids. Losses at the gene ends were 4 bases for V and 6 bases for J; bases not matched to a gene: 11. The germline V gene has CDR1 LGHDT and CDR2 YNNKEL (reference sequence). In nucleotides, the CDR3 is TGTGCCAGCAGCCGATACCAAACTAGCGGGGGTACCAATGAGCAGTTCTTC. It translates to CASSRYQTSGGTNEQFF.

This rearrangement joins TRBV12-3 or TRBV12-4 to TRBJ1-2; D gene uncertain. With 3 bases removed from V and 6 bases from J, the gap between germline ends came to 5 bases. This CDR3 is built from 11 residues. The CDR3 loop reads CASSLRDGYTF. Here the CDR3 DNA reads TGTGCCAGCAGTTTGAGAGATGGCTACACCTTC.

The genes are TRBV10-3 and TRBJ1-1, with 7 bases matching TRBD1. Germline V gene data show CDR1 as ENHRY and CDR2 as SYGVKD. V was clipped by 5 bases and J by 3 bases; unmatched bases: 12. The CDR3 is 16 amino acids. CDR3 in amino acids: CAISSRDGQEDTEAFF. The DNA for the CDR3 is TGTGCCATCAGTTCGCGGGACGGACAGGAAGACACTGAAGCTTTCTTT.

V gene TRBV2 combines with J gene TRBJ2-4; the D gene is possibly TRBD1 (7 bases). The CDR3 sequence is 15 residues long. Trimming left V 6 bases short and J 7 bases short, with 19 bases between. CDR1 SNHLY and CDR2 FYNNEI come from the germline V gene. This CDR3 is CASRGGFGSRNIQYF. The CDR3 DNA reads TGTGCCAGCAGAGGGGGCTTCGGGAGTCGGAACATTCAGTACTTC.

This chain joins TRBV19 and TRBJ1-6, with TRBD1 matching 7 bases. The J segment lost 10 bases and the V segment lost 5 bases, leaving 8 bases of the junction unmatched. CDR3 size: 14 residues. CDR1 and CDR2 from the germline V gene are LNHDA and SQIVND (reference sequence). The CDR3 DNA follows: TGTGCCAGTAGTGGAACAGGGGCGCAGTCACCCCTCCACTTT. This encodes CASSGTGAQSPLHF.

CDR3 nucleotides: TGTGCCAGCAACCCGAGGGACGGGACTAGCACGACCGGGGAGCTGTTTTTT. Its protein is CASNPRDGTSTTGELFF. The chain is built from TRBV28 and TRBJ2-2; TRBD2 aligns across 9 bases. V dropped 7 bases and J dropped 5; count of bases not matched to a gene: 14. The germline V gene has CDR1 MDHEN and CDR2 SYDVKM. The CDR3 has 17 residues.

This clone has only one observation. The chain couples TRBV5-1 to TRBJ1-1; 8 positions agree with TRBD1. The CDR3 has 15 amino acids. CDR1 and CDR2 from the germline V gene are SGHRS and YFSETQ. Trimming cost V 0 bases and J 4 bases; bases outside gene matches: 5. The CDR3 loop reads CASSLENRGITEAFF. Written as DNA, the CDR3 is TGCGCCAGCAGCTTGGAGAACAGGGGGATCACTGAAGCTTTCTTT.

This sequence joins TRBV7-2 and TRBJ2-5, with D maybe TRBD2 (5 bases). The CDR3 is made up of 14 amino acids. From germline, CDR1 is SGHTA and CDR2 FQGNSA. The V end lost 5 bases, the J end lost 5 bases, and 15 bases lay between the germline ends. This CDR3 reads CASSPRGSGETQYF. As DNA, the CDR3 is TGTGCCAGCAGCCCACGGGGTAGTGGGGAGACCCAGTACTTC.

The chain has TRBV6-1 and TRBJ1-1; D uncertain. Trimming took 0 bases from V and 7 from J, leaving 18 bases between them. This CDR3 region has 16 residues. Per the germline V gene, CDR1 is MNHNS and CDR2 is SASEGT. The CDR3 nucleotides read TGTGCCAGCAGTGAAGCCTTAAAATCCGGTATTCGTGAAGCTTTCTTT. Amino acids: CASSEALKSGIREAFF.

The V gene is TRBV7-9, the J gene TRBJ2-7; 11 bases are shared with TRBD2. Germline V CDR1 and CDR2: SEHNR, FQNEAQ (reference sequence). The CDR3 contains 15 residues. The V segment lost 6 bases and the J segment 2 bases; nucleotides outside the gene matches: 6. The CDR3 DNA reads TGTGCCAGCAGTTCGGGACTAGCGGAGCCCTACGAGCAGTACTTC. Translated: CASSSGLAEPYEQYF.

The gene calls are TRBV30 and TRBJ1-4; 7 bases map to TRBD1. The junction had 5 bases not matched to a gene; V was cut back by 2 bases and J by 8 bases. CDR3 size: 13 residues. Per the germline V gene, CDR1 is GTSNPN and CDR2 is SVGIG (reference sequence). In DNA form, the CDR3 reads TGTGCCTGGAGTACAGGGGAAAGAGAAAAACTGTTTTTT. It codes for CAWSTGEREKLFF.

This rearrangement joins TRBV5-5 to TRBJ2-3; a possible D gene is TRBD2 (6 bases). The CDR3 contains 16 residues. Germline assignment: CDR1 SGHKS and CDR2 YYEKEE (reference sequence). Trimming removed 0 bases at V and 1 base at J, with 12 bases between. Written as DNA, the CDR3 is TGTGCCAGCAGCTTGGACGGTAGCGGAGGCACAGATACGCAGTATTTT. Translation gives CASSLDGSGGTDTQYF.

The V and J genes are TRBV27 and TRBJ1-6, with 11 bases matching TRBD1. V dropped 5 bases and J dropped 13; count of bases not matched to a gene: 7. From germline, CDR1 is MNHEY and CDR2 SMNVEV (reference sequence). The CDR3 totals 14 residues. The CDR3 sequence is CASSPKDRGRPLHF. The CDR3 DNA reads as TGTGCCAGCAGTCCGAAGGACAGGGGGCGCCCCCTCCACTTT.

This clone was counted a single time. This chain links TRBV12-3 or TRBV12-4 with TRBJ2-1; 7 bases agree with TRBD1. Trimming took 5 bases from V and 6 from J; bases not matched to a gene: 4. This CDR3 contains 13 residues. CDR3 sequence reads: CASSPTGSNEQFF. DNA for the CDR3: TGTGCCAGCAGTCCGACAGGGAGCAATGAGCAGTTCTTC.

The rearrangement uses TRBV6-6 and TRBJ1-4; TRBD1 might be the D (5 bases). Germline V lookup: CDR1 MNHNY, CDR2 SVGAGI (reference sequence). This CDR3 is 15 amino acids long. Deletions cut 1 base from V and 1 base from J, with 7 bases between. The CDR3 loop is CASSYFGGTNEKLFF. CDR3 sequence (DNA): TGTGCCAGCAGTTACTTCGGGGGAACTAATGAAAAACTGTTTTTT.

This chain links TRBV14 with TRBJ2-7; 7 positions agree with TRBD1. The CDR3 is 14 amino acids. The V gene's germline CDR1 is SGHDN and CDR2 FVKESK. V shed 2 bases and J 2 bases; nucleotides not matched to a gene: 3. The CDR3 protein is CASSQLTGPYEQYF. In DNA, the CDR3 is TGTGCCAGCAGCCAATTGACAGGGCCCTACGAGCAGTACTTC.

The chain links TRBV6-5 to TRBJ1-2; 11 positions match TRBD1. With 6 bases clipped from V and 8 bases from J, the junction kept 11 bases outside the gene matches. CDR3 length: 15 residues. The germline gives CDR1 MNHEY, CDR2 SVGAGI. The CDR3: CASREGTGGASGYTF. For the CDR3, the DNA is TGTGCCAGCAGGGAGGGGACAGGGGGGGCGTCGGGCTACACCTTC.

The V and J genes are TRBV5-1 and TRBJ2-3; 9 nucleotides agree with TRBD2. The CDR3 is made up of 16 amino acids. Germline V CDR1 and CDR2: SGHRS, YFSETQ. V lost 4 bases and J lost 7; bases outside the gene matches: 13. The CDR3 loop is CASSIGSSGNANTQYF. CDR3 DNA sequence: TGCGCCAGCAGCATTGGGTCTAGCGGGAATGCCAATACGCAGTATTTT.

This chain uses TRBV11-2 with TRBJ2-7, with 7 bases that match TRBD1. Germline V gene lookup returns CDR1 SGHAT and CDR2 FQNNGV. Trimming took 0 bases from V and 1 from J; bases not matched to a gene: 3. The CDR3 contains 15 residues. This CDR3 is CASSLEGTASYEQYF. CDR3 in DNA: TGTGCCAGCAGCTTAGAAGGGACAGCATCCTACGAGCAGTACTTC.

The chain has TRBV18 and TRBJ1-1; 7 bases agree with TRBD1. Germline values: CDR1 KGHSH, CDR2 LQKENI. The CDR3 is 15 amino acids. V was pared by 6 bases and J by 3 bases, with 10 bases of the junction left unmatched. The CDR3 nucleotides read TGTGCCAGCTCTCCGGAGACAGGGCGGTACACTGAAGCTTTCTTT. It is translated as CASSPETGRYTEAFF.